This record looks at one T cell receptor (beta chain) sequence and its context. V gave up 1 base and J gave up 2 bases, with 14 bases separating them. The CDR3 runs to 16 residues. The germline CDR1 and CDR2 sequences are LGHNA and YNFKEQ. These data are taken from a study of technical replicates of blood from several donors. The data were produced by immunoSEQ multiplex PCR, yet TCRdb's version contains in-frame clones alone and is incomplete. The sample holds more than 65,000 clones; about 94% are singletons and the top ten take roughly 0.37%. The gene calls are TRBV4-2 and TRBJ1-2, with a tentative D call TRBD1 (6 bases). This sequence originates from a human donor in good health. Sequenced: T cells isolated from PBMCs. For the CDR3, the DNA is TGTGCCAGCAGCCAAGTACAAGGGGGATCAAACTATGGCTACACCTTC. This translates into CASSQVQGGSNYGYTF.